This record concerns one T cell receptor (beta chain) sequence. These data belong to a study of T cell changes during pregnancy in multiple sclerosis. This CDR3 region has 14 residues. Germline V gene lookup returns CDR1 SGHVS and CDR2 FQNEAQ. V lost 4 bases, J lost 7 bases, and 4 bases stayed unmatched. The data were produced by immunoSEQ multiplex PCR, yet TCRdb's version contains in-frame clones alone and is incomplete. The sample gives 55,000 to 95,000 clones, approximately 90% of which show up once; over 2% is in the top ten. The rearrangement uses TRBV7-8 and TRBJ1-4, with TRBD1 identical over 9 bases. The sequence was obtained from a female donor in good health, enrolled as a control in a pregnancy study. The starting material was peripheral blood, obtained in the second trimester of pregnancy. The CDR3 protein is CASSSGQGFEKLFF. The DNA for the CDR3 is TGTGCCAGCAGCTCGGGACAGGGTTTTGAAAAACTGTTTTTT.